These 31 T cell receptor beta chains originate from one sample sequenced in a study of blood T cell repertoires in COVID-19. Libraries were prepared by immunoSEQ multiplex PCR; TCRdb keeps only in-frame clonotypes and omits some of them. Among about 210,000 clones listed, around four fifths were seen once. The sample was peripheral blood. These receptors all stem from a woman between 45 and 60 years old with active or convalescent COVID-19.

This clone occurred many times. The chain recombines TRBV6-5 with TRBJ1-2; 8 nucleotides match TRBD1. Germline V gives CDR1 MNHEY, CDR2 SVGAGI. V shed 2 bases, J shed 6 bases, and the junction held 5 bases outside the gene matches. The CDR3 loop spans 14 amino acids. DNA of the CDR3: TGTGCCAGCAGTTACAGGCAGGGGGCGGATGGCTACACCTTC. This codes for CASSYRQGADGYTF.

The chain has TRBV18 and TRBJ1-2, with 9 bases identical to TRBD1. The junction had 6 bases not matched to a gene; V was cut back by 6 bases and J by 4 bases. This CDR3 spans 14 amino acids. Germline loops: CDR1 KGHSH, CDR2 LQKENI. The CDR3 loop reads CASSSGQGGYGYTF. CDR3 nucleotide sequence: TGTGCCAGCTCCTCGGGACAGGGAGGCTATGGCTACACCTTC.

The chain is built from TRBV5-1 and TRBJ2-5, with 7 bases that match TRBD2. From germline, CDR1 is SGHRS and CDR2 YFSETQ. The J segment lost 0 bases and the V segment lost 0 bases, leaving 8 bases of the junction unmatched. The CDR3 spans 17 residues. In DNA, the CDR3 is TGCGCCAGCAGCTTGGTTTCGGGGGAGGGGTACCAAGAGACCCAGTACTTC. Protein sequence: CASSLVSGEGYQETQYF.

The CDR3, as DNA: TGTGCCAGCAGTTCACAGGTTTACACTGAAGCTTTCTTT. It is translated as CASSSQVYTEAFF. The chain links TRBV28 to TRBJ1-1, with D perhaps matching TRBD1 (5 bases). With 4 bases removed from V and 3 bases from J, the gap between germline ends came to 9 bases. Germline CDR1 is MDHEN and CDR2 is SYDVKM. The CDR3 runs to 13 residues.

The V call is TRBV6-6, the J call TRBJ2-1, with TRBD2 matching over 8 bases. Per the germline V gene, CDR1 is MNHNY and CDR2 is SVGAGI (reference sequence). Trimming took 6 bases from V and 0 from J; bases not matched to a gene: 22. The CDR3 totals 21 residues. The CDR3 DNA follows: TGTGCCAGCAGCGCTCAAGGACAGTCAGCGGGAGCACGGTACTCCTACAATGAGCAGTTCTTC. As protein: CASSAQGQSAGARYSYNEQFF.

The gene calls are TRBV28 and TRBJ2-7; 8 bases agree with TRBD1. Germline CDR1 is MDHEN and CDR2 is SYDVKM. Germline trimming cut 4 bases from V and 5 bases from J; bases unmatched to any gene: 10. The CDR3 sequence is 15 residues long. The CDR3: CASSSGGAGVHEQYV. The CDR3 region has the DNA TGTGCCAGCAGTTCAGGGGGCGCCGGCGTACACGAGCAGTACGTC.

The chain couples TRBV28 to TRBJ1-5; D is ambiguous. The CDR3 runs to 15 residues. The germline V and J ends were trimmed by 5 bases and 0 bases, with 11 bases remaining between them. Germline CDR1 reads MDHEN; CDR2 reads SYDVKM. The CDR3 protein is CASSTGEYSNQPQHF. CDR3 DNA: TGTGCCAGCAGTACCGGGGAGTATAGCAATCAGCCCCAGCATTTT.

The chain carries TRBV18 and TRBJ1-1, with TRBD1 matching 7 bases. V shed 3 bases, J shed 1 base, and the junction held 2 bases outside the gene matches. CDR1 KGHSH and CDR2 LQKENI come from the germline V gene. The CDR3 length is 14 residues. The CDR3 sequence is CASSPRGKNTEAFF. CDR3 in DNA: TGTGCCAGCTCACCCAGGGGGAAGAACACTGAAGCTTTCTTT.

The chain couples TRBV6-1 to TRBJ1-2; D is uncertain. This CDR3 is 18 amino acids long. V was clipped by 1 base and J by 7 bases, with 25 bases between them. CDR1 MNHNS and CDR2 SASEGT come from the germline V gene. DNA for the CDR3: TGTGCCAGCAGTGAAGTCTTCCGAGGAGCGGCCCGTAGTTCTGGCTACACCTTC. Translated, it gives CASSEVFRGAARSSGYTF.

This rearrangement joins TRBV29-1 to TRBJ2-1, with 8 bases fitting TRBD2. CDR1 is SQVTM and CDR2 is ANQGSEA in the germline V gene. V lost 5 bases, J lost 6 bases, and 3 bases stayed unmatched. The CDR3 consists of 12 residues. The CDR3 coding sequence is TGCAGCGTTCCCGCGGGGGGCAATGAGCAGTTCTTC. Its translation: CSVPAGGNEQFF.

The J gene is TRBJ1-1, the V gene TRBV11-2; 7 bases align to TRBD1. J lost 1 base, V lost 8 bases, and 10 bases had no gene match. Germline CDR1 reads SGHAT; CDR2 reads FQNNGV. The CDR3 consists of 15 residues. This CDR3 reads CASHLWQGENTEAFF. CDR3 nucleotide sequence: TGTGCCAGCCATCTTTGGCAGGGGGAGAACACTGAAGCTTTCTTT. The full variable domain, with the rest looked up from reference TRBV11-2 and TRBJ1-1, is EAGVAQSPRYKIIEKRQSVAFWCNPISGHATLYWYQQILGQGPKLLIQFQNNGVVDDSQLPKDRFSAERLKGVDSTLKIQPAKLEDSAVYLCASHLWQGENTEAFFGQGTRLTVV.

This chain's CDR3 is CASSENPRRPAFF. In nucleotides, the CDR3 is TGTGCCAGCAGTGAAAATCCGCGGAGGCCAGCTTTCTTT. The chain recombines TRBV6-1 with TRBJ1-1; D not resolved. The CDR3 covers 13 residues. Trimming took 2 bases from V and 10 from J, leaving 14 bases between them. The V gene's germline CDR1 is MNHNS and CDR2 SASEGT.

This clone was seen just once. This chain uses TRBV24-1 with TRBJ2-7; 7 bases align to TRBD1. V dropped 8 bases and J dropped 6; count of bases not matched to a gene: 9. Germline V CDR1 and CDR2: KGHDR, SFDVKD. This CDR3 region has 13 residues. The CDR3 here is CATMGRGLREQYF. In DNA form, the CDR3 reads TGTGCCACCATGGGAAGGGGGCTTCGCGAGCAGTACTTC.

The chain uses TRBV5-1 and TRBJ2-1; the D gene is possibly TRBD1 (6 bases). V lost 2 bases, J lost 6 bases, and 18 bases lay in between. Germline V CDR1 and CDR2: SGHRS, YFSETQ. The CDR3 extends over 16 amino acids. The CDR3 protein is CASSLTGTSQSNEQFF. The CDR3 nucleotides read TGCGCCAGCAGCTTAACCGGGACATCGCAATCCAATGAGCAGTTCTTC.

CDR3 bases: TGTGCCAGCAGCCCGGCGGGAGGATCATACAATGAGCAGTTCTTC. Translation: CASSPAGGSYNEQFF. This sequence joins TRBV9 and TRBJ2-1, with 8 bases identical to TRBD2. The CDR3 loop spans 15 amino acids. The germline V gene encodes CDR1 SGDLS and CDR2 YYNGEE. J was trimmed by 4 bases and V by 4 bases; bases with no gene match: 7.

V is TRBV4-2 and J is TRBJ1-3, with D hard to call. The V end was cut by 7 bases, the J end by 7 bases, with 14 bases between. The CDR3 loop spans 13 amino acids. Looked up from germline, CDR1 is LGHNA and CDR2 is YNFKEQ. The CDR3 DNA reads as TGTGCCAGCACCCCCGGAGGCTGGAACACCATATATTTT. Translating it yields CASTPGGWNTIYF.

The gene calls are TRBV3-1 (or the pseudogene TRBV3-2) and TRBJ1-2; D is unresolved. The CDR3 sequence is 14 residues long. V was trimmed by 0 bases and J by 8 bases, leaving 13 bases between them. The germline V gene has CDR1 LGHDT and CDR2 YNNKEL (reference sequence). The CDR3 sequence: CASSQDRHLGGYTF. The CDR3 DNA sequence: TGTGCCAGCAGCCAAGATAGACACCTTGGGGGCTACACCTTC.

V gene TRBV2 combines with J gene TRBJ2-2; 7 positions match TRBD2. V was pared by 6 bases and J by 5 bases, with 15 bases of the junction left unmatched. The germline gives CDR1 SNHLY, CDR2 FYNNEI. The CDR3 has 17 residues. The chain's CDR3 is CASSHGRGGSFTGELFF. The CDR3 DNA follows: TGTGCCAGCAGCCATGGAAGGGGCGGGAGCTTTACCGGGGAGCTGTTTTTT.

This chain joins TRBV5-4 and TRBJ1-1; a possible D gene is TRBD1 (6 bases). V gave up 6 bases and J gave up 3 bases, with 18 bases separating them. The CDR3 extends over 15 amino acids. In germline, CDR1 is SGHNT, CDR2 YYREEE (reference sequence). The CDR3 bases are TGTGCCAGCACTACTGGCGGGGGCCTTTACACTGAAGCTTTCTTT. It is translated as CASTTGGGLYTEAFF.

This sequence joins TRBV6-1 and TRBJ1-1; 7 nucleotides match TRBD1. The germline V gene encodes CDR1 MNHNS and CDR2 SASEGT. This CDR3 is built from 14 residues. The V gene end was trimmed by 5 bases and the J gene end by 0 bases; junction bases not matched to a gene: 3. DNA for the CDR3: TGTGCCAGCAGTTTCACAGGGGTGAACACTGAAGCTTTCTTT. Protein: CASSFTGVNTEAFF.

A few counts support this clone. The J gene is TRBJ2-1, the V gene TRBV18, with D uncertain. The V gene lost 3 bases and the J gene lost 6 bases, with 21 bases spanning the gap. The CDR3 contains 17 residues. From germline, CDR1 is KGHSH and CDR2 LQKENI. This CDR3 reads CASSPYPNLALSNEQFF. In nucleotides, the CDR3 is TGTGCCAGCTCACCCTACCCTAACCTCGCCCTTTCCAATGAGCAGTTCTTC.

By its share, this clone is medium-sized (0.01 to 0.1%). The V and J genes are TRBV5-6 and TRBJ2-1; perhaps TRBD1 as D (5 bases). Trimming removed 1 base from V and 4 bases from J, with 12 bases in between. This CDR3 has 15 residues. Germline V gives CDR1 SGHDT, CDR2 YYEEEE. The chain's CDR3 is CASSLTGYRYNEQFF. DNA of the CDR3: TGTGCCAGCAGCTTGACAGGTTACCGGTACAATGAGCAGTTCTTC.

Here the CDR3 DNA reads TGTGCCAGCAGCCCACCCTACCCCCAGGGGTTTTACACCTTC. Residues: CASSPPYPQGFYTF. The chain employs TRBV5-4 and TRBJ1-2; possible D gene TRBD1, 6 bases. Germline V gives CDR1 SGHNT, CDR2 YYREEE (reference sequence). CDR3 length: 14 amino acids. V lost 4 bases and J lost 11, with 21 bases in between.

The chain joins TRBV28 to TRBJ2-1, with 9 bases fitting TRBD2. With V trimmed by 9 bases and J by 4 bases, 7 bases remained unmatched. From germline, CDR1 is MDHEN and CDR2 SYDVKM. The CDR3 sequence is 14 residues long. This CDR3 is CASQTSGGYNEQFF. Here the CDR3 DNA reads TGTGCCAGTCAGACTAGCGGAGGTTACAATGAGCAGTTCTTC.

The genes are TRBV6-1 and TRBJ1-1; D uncertain. Germline V CDR1 and CDR2: MNHNS, SASEGT. This CDR3 comprises 15 residues. V dropped 2 bases and J dropped 4 bases, with 14 bases sitting between them. CDR3 in amino acids: CASSEKANRGTEAFF. CDR3 DNA sequence: TGTGCCAGCAGTGAAAAGGCCAACCGGGGCACTGAAGCTTTCTTT.

This chain joins TRBV19 and TRBJ2-2; D might be TRBD2 (5 bases). This CDR3 is built from 15 residues. From germline, CDR1 is LNHDA and CDR2 SQIVND (reference sequence). With 7 bases removed from V and 6 bases from J, the gap between germline ends came to 18 bases. The CDR3 reads CASNFEGSAAGELFF. The CDR3 DNA reads as TGTGCCAGTAACTTCGAGGGTTCTGCGGCCGGGGAGCTGTTTTTT.

V gene TRBV6-1 combines with J gene TRBJ1-5; no reliable D call. The CDR3 is 12 amino acids. CDR1 is MNHNS and CDR2 is SASEGT in the germline V gene. V lost 7 bases to trimming and J lost 3 bases, with 7 bases between them. Here the CDR3 reads CASNPSNQPQHF. The CDR3 nucleotides are TGTGCCAGCAATCCTTCCAATCAGCCCCAGCATTTT.

The chain combines TRBV18 with TRBJ2-7, with no clear D. Trimming left V 2 bases short and J 3 bases short, with 8 bases between. This CDR3 has 13 amino acids. CDR1 KGHSH and CDR2 LQKENI come from the germline V gene. The CDR3 loop is CASSPTVGYEQYV. CDR3 nucleotide sequence: TGTGCCAGCTCACCAACCGTCGGCTACGAGCAGTACGTC.

V and J are TRBV3-1 (or the pseudogene TRBV3-2) and TRBJ2-4, with unresolved D. Trimming cost V 0 bases and J 3 bases, with 3 bases left between them. The CDR3 is made up of 13 amino acids. CDR1 LGHDT and CDR2 YNNKEL come from the germline V gene (reference sequence). The CDR3 region has the DNA TGTGCCAGCAGCCAAGACCGCAAAAACATTCAGTACTTC. Protein: CASSQDRKNIQYF.

The chain joins TRBV2 to TRBJ1-1; TRBD1 might be the D (5 bases). Germline V CDR1 and CDR2: SNHLY, FYNNEI. There are 13 residues in the CDR3. The V gene lost 6 bases and the J gene lost 1 base, with 9 bases spanning the gap. The CDR3 spells CASRAQANTEAFF. As DNA, the CDR3 is TGTGCCAGCAGGGCACAGGCGAACACTGAAGCTTTCTTT.

The J gene is TRBJ1-2, the V gene TRBV9, with 9 positions matching TRBD1. Germline V gene lookup returns CDR1 SGDLS and CDR2 YYNGEE. The CDR3 consists of 15 residues. J lost 4 bases, V lost 4 bases, and 8 bases had no gene match. The CDR3 loop reads CASSPQTGGSYGYTF. The CDR3 DNA reads as TGTGCCAGCAGCCCACAGACAGGGGGTTCCTATGGCTACACCTTC.